The 30 T cell receptor beta chains given below trace back to one sample, sequenced in a study of OX40 agonist ivuxolimab in advanced cancers. Produced via immunoSEQ multiplex PCR; TCRdb's table is partial and in-frame only. The repertoire holds about 58,000 clones, with 79% as singletons. Sequencing used CD4+ or CD8+ T cells sorted from blood, obtained in a trial of the OX40 agonist ivuxolimab. These receptors were collected from an adult with an advanced solid tumor such as melanoma, head and neck, liver or kidney cancer.

Comment on this clone: This sequence may be a read error, since a much larger clone differs from it by one base. The V call is TRBV19, the J call TRBJ2-7; D may be TRBD2 (6 bases). The CDR3 loop spans 15 amino acids. The germline V gene has CDR1 LNHDA and CDR2 SQIVND (reference sequence). This CDR3 is CASGIRGRGPYEQYF. The CDR3 coding sequence is TGTGCCAGTGGTATCCGCGGGCGGGGACCCTACGAGCAGTACTTC.

This sequence joins TRBV5-5 and TRBJ1-5, with TRBD1 matching 10 bases. The CDR3 has 15 residues. Germline CDR1 SGHKS, CDR2 YYEKEE (reference sequence). V was pared by 4 bases and J by 6 bases, with 7 bases of the junction left unmatched. The CDR3 DNA sequence: TGTGCCAGCAGCCCAGACAGGGGGCTCGGTCAGCCCCAGCATTTT. Its translation: CASSPDRGLGQPQHF. Full variable domain (missing parts from reference TRBV5-5 and TRBJ1-5): DAGVTQSPTHLIKTRGQQVTLRCSPISGHKSVSWYQQVLGQGPQFIFQYYEKEERGRGNFPDRFSARQFPNYSSELNVNALLLGDSALYLCASSPDRGLGQPQHFGDGTRLSIL.

The chain employs TRBV19 and TRBJ2-2, with 7 bases aligning to TRBD1. V lost 6 bases, J lost 7 bases, and 2 bases stayed unmatched. Germline CDR1 and CDR2: LNHDA and SQIVND (reference sequence). The CDR3 spans 12 residues. The CDR3 DNA reads TGTGCCAGTAGCTGGGACAGCGGGGAGCTGTTTTTT. This translates into CASSWDSGELFF.

The gene calls are TRBV11-3 and TRBJ2-5; 8 bases align to TRBD2. From germline, CDR1 is SGHNT and CDR2 YENEEA. The V segment lost 10 bases and the J segment 4 bases; nucleotides outside the gene matches: 5. CDR3 length: 12 amino acids. CDR3 coding DNA: TGTGCCACCTCACGGGGGGGAGAGACCCAGTACTTC. Translation gives CATSRGGETQYF.

This chain uses TRBV6-1 with TRBJ1-1, with D tentatively TRBD1 (5 bases). Trimming removed 2 bases at V and 5 bases at J, with 9 bases between. Per the germline V gene, CDR1 is MNHNS and CDR2 is SASEGT. The CDR3 loop spans 13 amino acids. CDR3 region: CASSEYRGTEAFF. CDR3 DNA: TGTGCCAGCAGTGAATACCGGGGGACTGAAGCTTTCTTT.

The chain joins TRBV6-5 to TRBJ2-1; 11 bases align to TRBD2. The CDR3 sequence is 16 residues long. V lost 4 bases to trimming and J lost 6 bases; unmatched junction nucleotides: 8. From germline, CDR1 is MNHEY and CDR2 SVGAGI. CDR3 sequence: CASSSLGLAGSNEQFF. The CDR3 nucleotides read TGTGCCAGCAGTTCCCTAGGACTAGCGGGTAGCAATGAGCAGTTCTTC.

The chain carries TRBV6-5 and TRBJ1-5; TRBD1 agrees at 8 bases. Trimming took 2 bases from V and 9 from J; bases not matched to a gene: 3. Germline V gives CDR1 MNHEY, CDR2 SVGAGI. The CDR3 totals 13 residues. The CDR3: CASSYIGQGPQHF. CDR3 in DNA: TGTGCCAGCAGTTACATAGGACAGGGGCCCCAGCATTTT.

This sequence joins TRBV5-1 and TRBJ2-7; TRBD1 aligns across 7 bases. J was trimmed by 0 bases and V by 3 bases; bases with no gene match: 9. In germline, CDR1 is SGHRS, CDR2 YFSETQ. This CDR3 is built from 16 residues. The CDR3 DNA sequence: TGCGCCAGCAGCTCCTATAACAGGGGTAGCTCCTACGAGCAGTACTTC. This sequence encodes CASSSYNRGSSYEQYF.

The chain uses TRBV25-1 and TRBJ2-1, with 7 bases identical to TRBD2. V shed 4 bases and J 4 bases; nucleotides not matched to a gene: 7. There are 15 residues in the CDR3. Germline CDR1 MGHDK, CDR2 SYGVNS. CDR3 DNA: TGTGCCAGCAGTGGACGACTAGCTTCGTACAATGAGCAGTTCTTC. Translating it yields CASSGRLASYNEQFF.

In nucleotides, the CDR3 is TGTGCCAGCAGCCAAGAGGGGGACAGCTTCGAGCAGTACTTC. This codes for CASSQEGDSFEQYF. V is TRBV14 and J is TRBJ2-7, with 7 nucleotides matching TRBD1. Germline assignment: CDR1 SGHDN and CDR2 FVKESK. Trimming removed 0 bases from V and 6 bases from J; junction bases left unmatched: 5. The CDR3 consists of 14 residues.

The J gene is TRBJ2-5, the V gene TRBV5-1; 8 nucleotides align to TRBD2. The CDR3 loop spans 14 amino acids. Germline lookup yields CDR1 SGHRS and CDR2 YFSETQ. The J segment lost 1 base and the V segment lost 1 base, leaving 0 bases of the junction unmatched. This CDR3 is CASSLTSGQETQYF. CDR3 DNA sequence: TGCGCCAGCAGCTTGACTAGCGGCCAAGAGACCCAGTACTTC.

The CDR3 reads CASSYGTGGIYEQYF. The CDR3 DNA follows: TGTGCCAGCAGTTACGGGACAGGGGGTATTTACGAGCAGTACTTC. The rearrangement links TRBV6-5 to TRBJ2-7; 11 positions agree with TRBD1. Germline V lookup: CDR1 MNHEY, CDR2 SVGAGI. The CDR3 covers 15 residues. Losses at the gene ends were 2 bases for V and 4 bases for J; bases not matched to a gene: 4.

This clone was seen once. This chain links TRBV5-1 with TRBJ2-3; possibly TRBD2 for D (6 bases). CDR1 and CDR2 from the germline V gene are SGHRS and YFSETQ. The CDR3 is made up of 13 amino acids. V lost 0 bases, J lost 5 bases, and 7 bases lay in between. The CDR3 is CASSLDGGDTQYF. CDR3 in DNA: TGCGCCAGCAGCTTGGACGGGGGAGATACGCAGTATTTT.

This chain connects TRBV15 to TRBJ2-1; TRBD2 matches 7 bases. Germline CDR1 and CDR2: LNHNV and YYDKDF (reference sequence). V trimming: 3 bases; J trimming: 5 bases; junction bases outside the gene matches: 10. This CDR3 spans 16 amino acids. CDR3 in amino acids: CATSRFESGNHNEQFF. The CDR3 coding sequence is TGTGCCACCAGCAGGTTTGAAAGCGGGAACCACAATGAGCAGTTCTTC.

The V and J genes are TRBV28 and TRBJ1-3; 7 bases are a match to TRBD1. The V gene end was trimmed by 1 base and the J gene end by 4 bases; junction bases not matched to a gene: 4. CDR3 length: 15 residues. Germline CDR1 reads MDHEN; CDR2 reads SYDVKM. CDR3 bases: TGTGCCAGCAGTTTATCGACAGGGTACGGAAACACCATATATTTT. Translation: CASSLSTGYGNTIYF.

In its sample, this clone was seen a few times. This chain joins TRBV2 and TRBJ1-3; D not resolved. This CDR3 is 11 amino acids long. Germline CDR1 and CDR2: SNHLY and FYNNEI. Trimming took off 3 bases at V and 7 bases at J, with 4 bases between the two ends. CDR3 nucleotide sequence: TGTGCCAGCAGTGAGGGGAACACCATATATTTT. It specifies CASSEGNTIYF.

The genes are TRBV11-2 and TRBJ2-1; a weak D match, TRBD1 (6 bases). CDR1 is SGHAT, CDR2 FQNNGV, per germline. The CDR3 spans 14 residues. V lost 3 bases, J lost 10 bases, and 16 bases lay in between. CDR3 region: CASSFIDRSGEQFF. In DNA form, the CDR3 reads TGTGCCAGCAGCTTTATCGACAGGTCGGGGGAGCAGTTCTTC.

This clone has more than one count but fewer than ten. An end of the junction does not agree with germline; a read error may underlie this. The J gene is TRBJ2-1, the V gene TRBV19; 12 positions match TRBD1. The CDR3 runs 17 residues. Germline V gives CDR1 LNHDA, CDR2 SQIVND (reference sequence). The CDR3 sequence: CASSRRLGTGGYHEQFF. As DNA, the CDR3 is TGTGCCAGTAGTCGTCGGTTGGGGACAGGGGGCTACCATGAGCAGTTCTTC.

The chain carries TRBV11-2 and TRBJ2-7, with D perhaps being TRBD1 or TRBD2 (5 bases each). The V gene's germline CDR1 is SGHAT and CDR2 FQNNGV. This CDR3 has 16 residues. V shed 3 bases and J shed 0 bases, with 15 bases lying between them. The CDR3 nucleotides read TGTGCCAGCAGCTTCGGTGGGGGTTCCAGCTCCTACGAGCAGTACTTC. Residues: CASSFGGGSSSYEQYF.

The V gene is TRBV7-9, the J gene TRBJ2-3, with 10 bases identical to TRBD1. V lost 5 bases and J lost 3; bases outside the gene matches: 5. This CDR3 spans 15 amino acids. Germline V gene sequence: CDR1 SEHNR, CDR2 FQNEAQ (reference sequence). The CDR3 loop reads CASSDPGQGTDTQYF. For the CDR3, the DNA is TGTGCCAGCAGCGATCCGGGACAGGGGACAGATACGCAGTATTTT.

This chain links TRBV30 with TRBJ1-2; D gene uncertain. V was trimmed by 0 bases and J by 4 bases, leaving 12 bases between them. CDR3 length: 14 residues. CDR1 is GTSNPN and CDR2 is SVGIG in the germline V gene (reference sequence). The CDR3 spells CAWSVPPSSYGYTF. DNA of the CDR3: TGTGCCTGGAGTGTACCCCCTTCCAGCTATGGCTACACCTTC.

The chain joins TRBV2 to TRBJ2-7; 9 bases align to TRBD1. CDR1 is SNHLY and CDR2 is FYNNEI in the germline V gene. V was clipped by 6 bases and J by 7 bases; unmatched bases: 10. CDR3 length: 14 residues. The CDR3 coding sequence is TGTGCCAGCAGATCCCTGGGACAGGGCGTAGAGCAGTACTTC. It is translated as CASRSLGQGVEQYF.

The rearrangement links TRBV30 to TRBJ1-5, with unresolved D. Germline CDR1 GTSNPN, CDR2 SVGIG (reference sequence). The V end lost 0 bases, the J end lost 0 bases, and 3 bases lay between the germline ends. The CDR3 has 13 amino acids. CDR3 DNA sequence: TGTGCCTGGAGTGTCAATAGCAATCAGCCCCAGCATTTT. This gives the protein CAWSVNSNQPQHF.

The chain combines TRBV5-1 with TRBJ1-3; possibly TRBD1 for D (6 bases). V was trimmed by 0 bases and J by 0 bases, leaving 16 bases between them. CDR1 is SGHRS and CDR2 is YFSETQ in the germline V gene. The CDR3 sequence is 18 residues long. This CDR3 is CASSLGVGGRSSGNTIYF. CDR3 nucleotides: TGCGCCAGCAGCTTGGGGGTAGGGGGAAGGAGCTCTGGAAACACCATATATTTT.

The rearrangement joins TRBV19 to TRBJ2-3; 7 positions match TRBD2. Germline V gene sequence: CDR1 LNHDA, CDR2 SQIVND (reference sequence). This CDR3 has 20 amino acids. The junction had 22 bases not matched to a gene; V was cut back by 5 bases and J by 2 bases. The CDR3 is CASSPWGGGPSRASTDTQYF. In nucleotides, the CDR3 is TGTGCCAGTAGTCCCTGGGGGGGAGGGCCCTCTAGGGCCTCCACAGATACGCAGTATTTT.

This clone was seen only a few times. The chain joins TRBV18 to TRBJ1-2, with unresolved D. Trimming removed 5 bases at V and 8 bases at J, with 15 bases between. CDR1 KGHSH and CDR2 LQKENI come from the germline V gene. CDR3 length equals 13 residues. CDR3 sequence: CASSSTAGRGYTF. CDR3 nucleotides: TGTGCCAGCTCATCGACGGCGGGTAGGGGCTACACCTTC.

The chain's CDR3 is CASSLGVTGGRTDTQYF. CDR3 coding DNA: TGTGCCAGCAGCTTAGGGGTTACAGGAGGGCGCACAGATACGCAGTATTTT. The chain recombines TRBV11-2 with TRBJ2-3, with D possibly TRBD2 on 6 matching bases. Germline CDR1 reads SGHAT; CDR2 reads FQNNGV. This CDR3 contains 17 residues. V was trimmed by 1 base and J by 1 base, leaving 15 bases between them.

The chain joins TRBV5-4 to TRBJ2-2; TRBD2 aligns across 11 bases. The CDR3 has 17 amino acids. The germline V gene encodes CDR1 SGHNT and CDR2 YYREEE (reference sequence). The trim removed 3 bases at V and 3 bases at J, leaving 7 bases unmatched. The CDR3, as DNA: TGTGCCAGCAGCTCCGGGGGGACTAGCGGCTACACCGGGGAGCTGTTTTTT. Amino acids: CASSSGGTSGYTGELFF. The full variable domain, rest sourced from reference TRBV5-4 and TRBJ2-2, is ETGVTQSPTHLIKTRGQQVTLRCSSQSGHNTVSWYQQALGQGPQFIFQYYREEENGRGNFPPRFSGLQFPNYSSELNVNALELDDSALYLCASSSGGTSGYTGELFFGEGSRLTVL.

The chain links TRBV5-1 to TRBJ2-6; weak D call: TRBD1 (5 bases). This CDR3 spans 15 amino acids. Germline loops: CDR1 SGHRS, CDR2 YFSETQ. Trimming removed 4 bases at V and 6 bases at J, with 14 bases between. The CDR3 loop is CASSEQDPQANVLTF. CDR3 DNA sequence: TGCGCCAGCAGCGAACAGGACCCCCAGGCCAACGTCCTGACTTTC.

This rearrangement joins TRBV11-2 to TRBJ2-7; 11 bases are a match to TRBD2. CDR3 length: 15 residues. V lost 5 bases, J lost 3 bases, and 6 bases stayed unmatched. CDR1 SGHAT and CDR2 FQNNGV come from the germline V gene. This CDR3 is CASSRGTSGSYEQYF. CDR3 nucleotide sequence: TGTGCCAGCAGCCGCGGGACTAGCGGAAGCTACGAGCAGTACTTC.